This TCR beta chain is from a study of blood T cell repertoires in COVID-19. Looking at the study overall: T cells, B-cell-depleted T cells, or PBMCs provided the cDNA or gDNA that served as material.

This clone was recorded only once. Here immunoSEQ multiplex PCR was the method, and the copy in TCRdb shows in-frame clones only, minus some. Of some 320,000 clones listed, 75% to 90% are singletons. Clinical history as reported by participants underpinned cohort assignment. The V and J ends lost 3 bases and 5 bases respectively, with 11 bases between them. Germline loops: CDR1 SGHVS, CDR2 FQNEAQ. The CDR3 runs to 14 residues. Sequenced material: PBMCs or T cells enriched from blood (not recorded which). This receptor was taken from a woman aged 25 to 39 who had been exposed to COVID-19. The chain carries TRBV7-8 and TRBJ1-5, with D perhaps matching TRBD1 (6 bases). CDR3 region: CASSFRGGDQPQHF. The CDR3 nucleotides are TGTGCCAGCAGCTTCCGGGGGGGCGATCAGCCCCAGCATTTT.